This entry features one TCR beta chain sequence. Stated time point: patch test 2, 6 weeks after DPC sensitization. The treatment: therapeutic diphenylcyclopropenone sensitization with weekly scalp DPC. This sample is part of a study of human T cells and chemical hapten exposure. Across the whole study: Sensitization involved placing 2% DPC onto a 2 cm by 2 cm region of upper inner arm skin.

MiXCR was run by TCRdb on the RACE reads, yielding one entry per CDR3 protein. The sample shows fewer than 150,000 distinct CDR3 sequences, 10% to 15% of them seen only once. The CDR3 length is 16 residues. Germline loops: CDR1 SGHNT, CDR2 YYREEE (reference sequence). Trimming took off 5 bases at V and 0 bases at J, with 14 bases between the two ends. The V gene is TRBV5-4, the J gene TRBJ1-4, with D possibly being TRBD1 (5 bases). The source is a woman in her forties or fifties with alopecia areata. Some clones in this sample may be carry-over from other donors' samples. The sequences come from whole blood, collected in connection with sensitization to the hapten diphenylcyclopropenone (DPC). The CDR3 nucleotides are TGTGCCAGCAGTCCAGCGACAGCCGCAACTAATGAAAAACTGTTTTTT. Its translation is CASSPATAATNEKLFF.